Listed below are T cell receptor beta chains from one sample, sequenced in a study of breast tumors, draining lymph nodes, adjacent tissues. TCRdb re-derived calls from the multiplex PCR reads in MiXCR, one entry per CDR3 protein. The table includes about 100,000 distinct CDR3 sequences, approximately 22% detected once. The sequenced material came from axillary lymph node tissue. These receptors were collected from a female donor with breast cancer. Some clones in this sample may be carry-over from other donors' samples. CDR3s include the opening cysteine and the closing phenylalanine or tryptophan. A D gene is named only where the DNA matches it firmly. Each size is once, few or many counts, or a class when the clone is expanded.

d_call,v_call,j_call,clone_size,cdr3_aa,cdr3_nt
-,TRBV5-1,TRBJ2-7,many,CASSYRVSYEQYF,TGCGCCAGCAGTTACAGGGTTAGCTACGAGCAGTACTTC
TRBD1,TRBV5-1,TRBJ2-7,many,CASSLDQGAVDEQYF,TGCGCCAGCAGCTTGGATCAGGGGGCAGTGGACGAGCAGTACTTC
-,TRBV10-1,TRBJ2-3,many,CASSEAQVGTDTQYF,TGCGCCAGCAGTGAGGCCCAAGTTGGCACAGATACGCAGTATTTT
TRBD2,TRBV12-3/TRBV12-4,TRBJ2-3,many,CASSLKTGGPDTQYF,TGTGCCAGCAGTTTAAAGACGGGGGGGCCAGATACGCAGTATTTT
TRBD2,TRBV4-1,TRBJ2-1,few,CASSPLAAARKEQFF,TGCGCCAGCAGCCCACTAGCGGCCGCTAGAAAGGAGCAGTTCTTC
TRBD1,TRBV14,TRBJ1-2,many,CASSQTGGAYGYTF,TGTGCCAGCAGCCAAACAGGGGGCGCCTATGGCTACACCTTC
-,TRBV20-1,TRBJ2-3,many,CSARSPVGRRDTQYF,TGCAGTGCTAGGAGTCCGGTAGGGCGGCGAGATACGCAGTATTTT
-,TRBV19,TRBJ1-3,many,CASSIDPNRGNTIYF,TGTGCCAGTAGTATTGACCCTAATAGGGGAAACACCATATATTTT
TRBD1,TRBV29-1,TRBJ1-3,many,CSVGFDRAHSGNTIYF,TGCAGCGTTGGTTTCGACAGGGCCCACTCTGGAAACACCATATATTTT
TRBD1,TRBV18,TRBJ1-2,few,CASSPGTGAVGYTF,TGTGCCAGCTCACCAGGGACAGGGGCGGTTGGCTACACCTTC
-,TRBV11-2,TRBJ1-2,many,CASSSTPGMGYTF,TGTGCCAGCAGCTCTACCCCGGGAATGGGCTACACCTTC